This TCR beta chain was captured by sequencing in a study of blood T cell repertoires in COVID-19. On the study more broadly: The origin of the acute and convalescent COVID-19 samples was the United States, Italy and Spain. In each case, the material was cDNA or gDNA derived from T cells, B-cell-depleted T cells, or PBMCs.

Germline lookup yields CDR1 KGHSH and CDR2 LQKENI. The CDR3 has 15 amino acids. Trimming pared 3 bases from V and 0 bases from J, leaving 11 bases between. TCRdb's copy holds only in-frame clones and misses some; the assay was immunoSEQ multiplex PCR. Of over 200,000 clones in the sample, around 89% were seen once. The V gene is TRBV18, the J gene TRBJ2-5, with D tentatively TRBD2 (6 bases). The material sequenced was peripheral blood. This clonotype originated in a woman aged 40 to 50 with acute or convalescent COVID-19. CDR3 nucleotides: TGTGCCAGCTCACCTAGGGCGGGGTACCAAGAGACCCAGTACTTC. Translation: CASSPRAGYQETQYF. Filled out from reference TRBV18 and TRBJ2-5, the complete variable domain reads NAGVMQNPRHLVRRRGQEARLRCSPMKGHSHVYWYRQLPEEGLKFMVYLQKENIIDESGMPKERFSAEFPKEGPSILRIQQVVRGDSAAYFCASSPRAGYQETQYFGPGTRLLVL.